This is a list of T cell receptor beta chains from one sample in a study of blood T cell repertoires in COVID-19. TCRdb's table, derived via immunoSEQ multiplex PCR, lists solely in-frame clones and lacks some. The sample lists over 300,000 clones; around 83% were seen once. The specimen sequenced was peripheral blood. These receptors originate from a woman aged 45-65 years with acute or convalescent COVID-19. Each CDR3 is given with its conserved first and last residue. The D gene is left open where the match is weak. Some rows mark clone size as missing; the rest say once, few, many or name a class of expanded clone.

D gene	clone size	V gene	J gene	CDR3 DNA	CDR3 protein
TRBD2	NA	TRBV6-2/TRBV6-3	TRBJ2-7	TGTGCCAGCAGTTACCGGGACTACTACGAGCAGTACTTC	CASSYRDYYEQYF
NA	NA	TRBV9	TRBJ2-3	TGTGCCAGCAGCTCTACAGGAGCAGATACGCAGTATTTT	CASSSTGADTQYF
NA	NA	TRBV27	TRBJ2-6	TGTGCCAGCAGTTTACGGGGGGCCAACGTCCTGACTTTC	CASSLRGANVLTF
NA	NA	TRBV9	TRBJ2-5	TGTGCCAGCAGCGTAGGCGGGACGGAAGAGACCCAGTACTTC	CASSVGGTEETQYF
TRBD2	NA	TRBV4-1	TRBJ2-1	TGCGCCAGCAGCCAAGATGTAGCGGGGGGAATATACAATGAGCAGTTCTTC	CASSQDVAGGIYNEQFF
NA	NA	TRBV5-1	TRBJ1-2	TGCGCCAGCAGTCTGGGGGACAACGGCTACACCTTC	CASSLGDNGYTF
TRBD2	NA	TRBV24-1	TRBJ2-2	TGTGCCACCAGTGCTCCTGGGGAGGGGAACACCGGGGAGCTGTTTTTT	CATSAPGEGNTGELFF
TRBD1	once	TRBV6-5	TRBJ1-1	TGTGCCAGCAGTTACTCGGGCAGGGGGAGGAAGGGTGAAGCTTTCTTT	CASSYSGRGRKGEAFF
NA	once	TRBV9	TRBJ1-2	TGTGCCAGCAGCGCCAGACAGAAAATCTATGGCTACACCTTC	CASSARQKIYGYTF
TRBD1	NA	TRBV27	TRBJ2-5	TGTGCCAGCAGCACCGACAGGGTAGCGGAGACCCAGTACTTC	CASSTDRVAETQYF
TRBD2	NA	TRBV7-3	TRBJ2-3	TGTGCCAGCAGCTTTCGTCTAGCGGGAGGTCCAGATACGCAGTATTTT	CASSFRLAGGPDTQYF
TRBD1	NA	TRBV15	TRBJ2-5	TGTGCCACCAGCGCCCGACAGGGAGAGACCCAGTACTTC	CATSARQGETQYF
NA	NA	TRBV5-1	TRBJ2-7	TGCGCCAGCAGCGTCAACAGGGACTACGAGCAGTACTTC	CASSVNRDYEQYF
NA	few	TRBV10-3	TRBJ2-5	TGTGCCATCAAAATCAAAGAGACCCAGTACTTC	CAIKIKETQYF
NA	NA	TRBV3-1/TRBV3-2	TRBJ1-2	TGTGCCAGCAGCCCCAGGGTGGGCAACTATGGCTACACCTTC	CASSPRVGNYGYTF
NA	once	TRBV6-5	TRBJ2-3	TGTGCCAGCAAACGGTTGGCAGGACAACTAGATACGCAGTATTTT	CASKRLAGQLDTQYF
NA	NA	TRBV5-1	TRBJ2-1	TGCGCCAGCAGCGCCGGAACAGGGGAGCAGTTCTTC	CASSAGTGEQFF
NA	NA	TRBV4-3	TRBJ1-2	TGCGCCAGCAGCTCGGGACAAACGGGCAACTATGGCTACACCTTC	CASSSGQTGNYGYTF
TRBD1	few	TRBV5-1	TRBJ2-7	TGCGCCAGCAGTTACACCGGGACAGGGGCGGCCTACGAGCAGTACTTC	CASSYTGTGAAYEQYF
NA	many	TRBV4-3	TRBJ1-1	TGCGCCAGCAGCCAGCGGGCGTCGAGCACTGAAGCTTTCTTT	CASSQRASSTEAFF
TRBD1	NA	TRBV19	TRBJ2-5	TGTGCCAGTAGTCTGAACGGACAGGTCCCCGGGGAGACCCAGTACTTC	CASSLNGQVPGETQYF
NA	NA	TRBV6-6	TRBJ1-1	TGTGCCAGCAGCCAGACGACAGGATCCCCGAACACTGAAGCTTTCTTT	CASSQTTGSPNTEAFF
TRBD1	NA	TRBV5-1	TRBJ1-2	TGCGCCAGCAGCGTGGAGGGGGCCATTGACGACTATGGCTACACCTTC	CASSVEGAIDDYGYTF
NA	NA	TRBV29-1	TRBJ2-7	TGCAGCGTTTGGCAGGGCCCCTACGAGCAGTACTTC	CSVWQGPYEQYF
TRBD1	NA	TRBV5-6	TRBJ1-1	TGTGCCAGCTGGGGTAGCAGGGGGAATGAAGCTTTCTTT	CASWGSRGNEAFF
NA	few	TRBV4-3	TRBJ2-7	TGCGCCAGCAGCCAAGAGTGTTTGGTTCTATGGGAGCGGCTCGAGCAGTACTTC	CASSQECLVLWERLEQYF
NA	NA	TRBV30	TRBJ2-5	TGTGCCTGGCAGGAGGGCCCCCAAGAGACCCAGTACTTC	CAWQEGPQETQYF
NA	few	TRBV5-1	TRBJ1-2	TGCGCCAGCAGCTTTGACACCTATGGCTACACCTTC	CASSFDTYGYTF
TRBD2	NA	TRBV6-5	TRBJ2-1	TGTGCCAGCAGGAAAAGCGGGGGGGCCTACAATGAGCAGTTCTTC	CASRKSGGAYNEQFF
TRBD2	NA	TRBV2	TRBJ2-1	TGTGCCAGCAGTACTAGCGGCATCGAGCAGTTCTTC	CASSTSGIEQFF
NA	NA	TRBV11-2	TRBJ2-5	TGTGCCAGCAGCTTAAGCGGGCAAGGGGAGACCCAGTACTTC	CASSLSGQGETQYF
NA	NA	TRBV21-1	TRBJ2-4	TGTGCCAGCACCAAACTGGGGGGGGGTAGAGCCAAAAACATTCAGTACTTC	CASTKLGGGRAKNIQYF
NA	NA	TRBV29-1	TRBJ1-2	TGCAGCGTTGACACCGGCTATGGCTACACCTTC	CSVDTGYGYTF
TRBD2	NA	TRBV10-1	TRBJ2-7	TGCGCCAGCAGTGAAATAGCGGGAGCCTACGAGCAGTACTTC	CASSEIAGAYEQYF
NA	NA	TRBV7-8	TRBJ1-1	TGTGCCAGCAGCTTGAGAGGCGTGAACACTGAAGCTTTCTTT	CASSLRGVNTEAFF
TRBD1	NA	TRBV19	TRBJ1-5	TGTGCCAGTAGTATGGGGCAGGGGGTTTTGCCCCAGCATTTT	CASSMGQGVLPQHF
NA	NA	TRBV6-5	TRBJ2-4	TGTGCCAGCAGTACAGGACGATCTAACATTCAGTACTTC	CASSTGRSNIQYF
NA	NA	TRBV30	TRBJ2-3	TGTGCCTGGAGTAGGGGTCAAGATACGCAGTATTTT	CAWSRGQDTQYF
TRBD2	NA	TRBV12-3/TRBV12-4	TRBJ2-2	TGTGCCAGCAGTAGCGGGGCCGGGGAGCTGTTTTTT	CASSSGAGELFF
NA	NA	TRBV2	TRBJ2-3	TGTGCCAGCAGTGAAAGGGACTTAAATACGCAGTATTTT	CASSERDLNTQYF
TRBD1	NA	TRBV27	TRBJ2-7	TGTGCCAGCAGTTTGGGAACAGGGGGGACCTACGAGCAGTACTTC	CASSLGTGGTYEQYF
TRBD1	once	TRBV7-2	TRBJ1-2	TGTGCCAGCAGCGGGACAGGGGGCAACGGTGGCTACACCTTC	CASSGTGGNGGYTF
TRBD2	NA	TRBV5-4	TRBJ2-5	TGTGCCAGCAGCTTGGTGATGACTAGCGGGAGTCAGACCCAGTACTTC	CASSLVMTSGSQTQYF
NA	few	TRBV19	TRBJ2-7	TGTGCCAGTAGCGTCAGGGCGGCCTACGAGCAGTACTTC	CASSVRAAYEQYF
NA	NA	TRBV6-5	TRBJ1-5	TGTGCCAGCAGTTACTCACGGGGAGTGGATCAGCCCCAGCATTTT	CASSYSRGVDQPQHF
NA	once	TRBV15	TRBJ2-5	TGTGCCACCAGCAGATCCTTCGAGTACCAAGAGACCCAGTACTTC	CATSRSFEYQETQYF
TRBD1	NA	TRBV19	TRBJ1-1	TGTGCCAGTAGTCTCACCCAGGACAGGGGGAAAGCTTTCTTT	CASSLTQDRGKAFF
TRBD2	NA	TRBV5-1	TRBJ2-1	TGCGCCAGCAGCTTGTCCGGGGGGGCCTACAATGAGCAGTTCTTC	CASSLSGGAYNEQFF
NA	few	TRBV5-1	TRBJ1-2	TGCGCCAGCAGCGCCGGGTACGACTATGGCTACACCTTC	CASSAGYDYGYTF
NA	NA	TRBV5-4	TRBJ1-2	TGTGCCAGCAGCTTGGCGGCAGGGTATCCTCCTGGCTACACCTTC	CASSLAAGYPPGYTF
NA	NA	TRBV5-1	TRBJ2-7	TGCGCCAGCAGCTTGGCCGTCGGGAGCTCCTACGAGCAGTACTTC	CASSLAVGSSYEQYF
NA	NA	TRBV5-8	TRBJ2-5	TGTGCCAGCAGCTTATCGCAAGAGACCCAGTACTTC	CASSLSQETQYF
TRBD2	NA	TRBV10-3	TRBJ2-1	TGTGCCATCCAAGCTAGCGGCAGCTCCTACAATGAGCAGTTCTTC	CAIQASGSSYNEQFF